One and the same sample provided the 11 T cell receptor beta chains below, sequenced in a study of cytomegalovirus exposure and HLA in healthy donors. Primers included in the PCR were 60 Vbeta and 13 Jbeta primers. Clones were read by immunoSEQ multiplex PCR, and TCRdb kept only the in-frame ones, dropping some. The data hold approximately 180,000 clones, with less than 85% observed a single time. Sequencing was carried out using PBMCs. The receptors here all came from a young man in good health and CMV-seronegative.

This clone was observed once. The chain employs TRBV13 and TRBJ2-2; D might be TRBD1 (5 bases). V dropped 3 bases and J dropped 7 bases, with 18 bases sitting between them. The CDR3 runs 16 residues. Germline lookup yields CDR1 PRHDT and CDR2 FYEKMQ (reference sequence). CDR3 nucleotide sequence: TGTGCCAGCAGCTTCCATAGGGGCAGGGCCAACGGGGAGCTGTTTTTT. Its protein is CASSFHRGRANGELFF.

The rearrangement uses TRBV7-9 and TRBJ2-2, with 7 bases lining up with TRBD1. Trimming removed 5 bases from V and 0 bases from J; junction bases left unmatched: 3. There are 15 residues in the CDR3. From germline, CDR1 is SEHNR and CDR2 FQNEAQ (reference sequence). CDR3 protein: CASSHRGANTGELFF. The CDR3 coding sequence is TGTGCCAGCAGCCACAGGGGAGCGAACACCGGGGAGCTGTTTTTT. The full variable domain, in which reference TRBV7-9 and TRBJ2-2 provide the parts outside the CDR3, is DTGVSQNPRHKITKRGQNVTFRCDPISEHNRLYWYRQTLGQGPEFLTYFQNEAQLEKSRLLSDRFSAERPKGSFSTLEIQRTEQGDSAMYLCASSHRGANTGELFFGEGSRLTVL.

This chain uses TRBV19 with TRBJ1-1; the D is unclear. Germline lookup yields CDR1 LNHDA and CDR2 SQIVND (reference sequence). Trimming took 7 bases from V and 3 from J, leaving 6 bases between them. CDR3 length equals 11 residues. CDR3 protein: CASNQDTEAFF. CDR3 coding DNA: TGTGCCAGTAATCAGGACACTGAAGCTTTCTTT.

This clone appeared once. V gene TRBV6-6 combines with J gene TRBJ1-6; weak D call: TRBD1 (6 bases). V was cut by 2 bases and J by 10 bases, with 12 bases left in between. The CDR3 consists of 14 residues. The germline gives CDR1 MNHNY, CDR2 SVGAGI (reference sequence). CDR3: CASSYTGRHSPLHF. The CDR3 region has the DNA TGTGCCAGCAGTTACACAGGGAGACACTCACCCCTCCACTTT.

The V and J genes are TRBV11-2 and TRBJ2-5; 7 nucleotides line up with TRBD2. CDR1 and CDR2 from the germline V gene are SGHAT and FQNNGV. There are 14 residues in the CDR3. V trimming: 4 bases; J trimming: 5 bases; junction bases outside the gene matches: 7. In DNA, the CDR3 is TGTGCCAGCAGCTCGGGACTACCCCAGGAGACCCAGTACTTC. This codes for CASSSGLPQETQYF.

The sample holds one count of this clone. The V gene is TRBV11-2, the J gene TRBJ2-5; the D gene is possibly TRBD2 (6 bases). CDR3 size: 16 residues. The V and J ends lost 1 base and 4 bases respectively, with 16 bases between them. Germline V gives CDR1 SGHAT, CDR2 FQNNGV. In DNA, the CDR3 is TGTGCCAGCAGCTTAGTGTCGGGAGCGGTGAGAGAGACCCAGTACTTC. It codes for CASSLVSGAVRETQYF.

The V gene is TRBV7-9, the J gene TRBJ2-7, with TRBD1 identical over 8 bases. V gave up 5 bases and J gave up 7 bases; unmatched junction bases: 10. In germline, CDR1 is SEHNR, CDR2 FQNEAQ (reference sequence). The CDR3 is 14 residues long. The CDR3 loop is CASSLTQGAWEQYF. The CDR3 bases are TGTGCCAGCAGCCTCACCCAGGGGGCGTGGGAGCAGTACTTC.

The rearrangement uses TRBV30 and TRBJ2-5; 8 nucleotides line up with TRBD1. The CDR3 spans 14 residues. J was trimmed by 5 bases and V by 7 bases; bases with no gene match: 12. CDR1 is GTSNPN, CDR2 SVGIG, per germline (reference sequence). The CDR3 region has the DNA TGTGCCTCCAGGGGGCCACCGGGTGGTGAGACCCAGTACTTC. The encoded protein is CASRGPPGGETQYF.

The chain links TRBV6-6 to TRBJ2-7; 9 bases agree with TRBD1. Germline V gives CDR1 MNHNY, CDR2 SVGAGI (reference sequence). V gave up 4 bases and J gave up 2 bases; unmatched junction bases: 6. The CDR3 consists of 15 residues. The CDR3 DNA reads TGTGCCAGCAGTTTCGCGGGACAGGGCACCTACGAGCAGTACTTC. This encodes CASSFAGQGTYEQYF.

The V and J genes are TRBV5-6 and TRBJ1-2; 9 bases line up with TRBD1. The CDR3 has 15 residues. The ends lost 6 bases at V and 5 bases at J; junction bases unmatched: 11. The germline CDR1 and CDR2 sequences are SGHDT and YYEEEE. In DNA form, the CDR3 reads TGTGCCAGCAACTCCGCGACAGGGGGTCATTATGGCTACACCTTC. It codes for CASNSATGGHYGYTF.

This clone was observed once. In DNA form, the CDR3 reads TGTGCCAGCAGCCGTGAACTTGGCACAGATACGCAGTATTTT. It translates to CASSRELGTDTQYF. The chain couples TRBV9 to TRBJ2-3, with D hard to call. Germline CDR1 is SGDLS and CDR2 is YYNGEE. Trimming left V 4 bases short and J 1 base short, with 10 bases between. The CDR3 consists of 14 residues. Full variable domain (missing parts from reference TRBV9 and TRBJ2-3): DSGVTQTPKHLITATGQRVTLRCSPRSGDLSVYWYQQSLDQGLQFLIQYYNGEERAKGNILERFSAQQFPDLHSELNLSSLELGDSALYFCASSRELGTDTQYFGPGTRLTVL.